The rows below give T cell receptor beta chains drawn from one sample of a study of T cell responses to AZD1222 COVID-19 vaccine. Clones were read by immunoSEQ multiplex PCR, and TCRdb kept only the in-frame ones, dropping some. Among 50,000 or so clones listed, roughly 80% were seen once. The specimen was peripheral blood, collected 28 days after the second AZD1222 dose. Receptors originate from an adult who received the AZD1222 COVID-19 vaccine. Both conserved end residues are part of each CDR3. Each record gives: CDR3 protein, CDR3 DNA, D gene, clone size, CDR3 length, J gene, V gene. D genes are given only for firm matches. A row's size may be missing; if present it is once, few, many or a size class.

CDR3 protein: CASTRGGGIQPQHF
CDR3 DNA: TGTGCCAGCACCCGGGGAGGGGGCATTCAGCCCCAGCATTTT
D gene: TRBD1
clone size: NA
CDR3 length: 14
J gene: TRBJ1-5
V gene: TRBV28

CDR3 protein: CASSGASGNTIYF
CDR3 DNA: TGCGCCAGCAGTGGGGCTTCTGGAAACACCATATATTTT
D gene: NA
clone size: NA
CDR3 length: 13
J gene: TRBJ1-3
V gene: TRBV5-1

CDR3 protein: CASSQSVNTEAFF
CDR3 DNA: TGTGCCAGCAGCCAATCGGTAAACACTGAAGCTTTCTTT
D gene: NA
clone size: NA
CDR3 length: 13
J gene: TRBJ1-1
V gene: TRBV14

CDR3 protein: CASSLAGGDTEAFF
CDR3 DNA: TGCGCCAGCAGCTTGGCCGGGGGCGATACTGAAGCTTTCTTT
D gene: NA
clone size: NA
CDR3 length: 14
J gene: TRBJ1-1
V gene: TRBV5-1

CDR3 protein: CATRATGPGRTDTQYF
CDR3 DNA: TGTGCCACCAGGGCTACTGGACCTGGGAGGACAGATACGCAGTATTTT
D gene: NA
clone size: NA
CDR3 length: 16
J gene: TRBJ2-3
V gene: TRBV24-1

CDR3 protein: CASNLRGRGEKLFF
CDR3 DNA: TGTGCCAGCAACCTCAGGGGGCGCGGTGAAAAACTGTTTTTT
D gene: TRBD1
clone size: NA
CDR3 length: 14
J gene: TRBJ1-4
V gene: TRBV2

CDR3 protein: CASSLGGLNNEKLFF
CDR3 DNA: TGCGCCAGCAGCTTGGGGGGATTGAACAATGAAAAACTGTTTTTT
D gene: NA
clone size: NA
CDR3 length: 15
J gene: TRBJ1-4
V gene: TRBV5-1

CDR3 protein: CAWSSSEKLFF
CDR3 DNA: TGTGCCTGGAGTTCGAGTGAAAAACTGTTTTTT
D gene: NA
clone size: NA
CDR3 length: 11
J gene: TRBJ1-4
V gene: TRBV30

CDR3 protein: CASRQQGARGYGYTF
CDR3 DNA: TGTGCCAGCAGGCAACAGGGGGCGCGGGGCTATGGCTACACCTTC
D gene: TRBD1
clone size: NA
CDR3 length: 15
J gene: TRBJ1-2
V gene: TRBV13

CDR3 protein: CASSLVDGEKLFF
CDR3 DNA: TGTGCCAGCAGCTTAGTGGACGGCGAAAAACTGTTTTTT
D gene: NA
clone size: few
CDR3 length: 13
J gene: TRBJ1-4
V gene: TRBV7-2

CDR3 protein: CASAIYKNTEAFF
CDR3 DNA: TGTGCCAGCGCGATCTATAAGAACACTGAAGCTTTCTTT
D gene: NA
clone size: once
CDR3 length: 13
J gene: TRBJ1-1
V gene: TRBV11-2

CDR3 protein: CATSRRGDTEAFF
CDR3 DNA: TGTGCCACCAGCAGACGGGGGGACACTGAAGCTTTCTTT
D gene: NA
clone size: NA
CDR3 length: 13
J gene: TRBJ1-1
V gene: TRBV15

CDR3 protein: CASSSPSSGANVLTF
CDR3 DNA: TGTGCCAGCAGTTCCCCCAGCTCTGGGGCCAACGTCCTGACTTTC
D gene: NA
clone size: NA
CDR3 length: 15
J gene: TRBJ2-6
V gene: TRBV28

CDR3 protein: CSAMDEKLFF
CDR3 DNA: TGCAGTGCAATGGATGAAAAACTGTTTTTT
D gene: NA
clone size: NA
CDR3 length: 10
J gene: TRBJ1-4
V gene: TRBV20-1

CDR3 protein: CASSLYGDGTTNYGYTF
CDR3 DNA: TGTGCCAGTAGTTTGTACGGCGACGGAACTACTAACTATGGCTACACCTTC
D gene: NA
clone size: NA
CDR3 length: 17
J gene: TRBJ1-2
V gene: TRBV19

CDR3 protein: CASKAVIAGGDAEAFF
CDR3 DNA: TGTGCCAGCAAGGCCGTCATCGCAGGGGGCGACGCTGAAGCTTTCTTT
D gene: TRBD1
clone size: few
CDR3 length: 16
J gene: TRBJ1-1
V gene: TRBV28

CDR3 protein: CASSTGQGNSPLHF
CDR3 DNA: TGTGCCAGCAGTACCGGACAGGGGAATTCACCCCTCCACTTT
D gene: TRBD1
clone size: few
CDR3 length: 14
J gene: TRBJ1-6
V gene: TRBV28

CDR3 protein: CASSIRQPGGINSPLHF
CDR3 DNA: TGTGCCAGTAGTATTCGGCAGCCCGGTGGGATCAATTCACCCCTCCACTTT
D gene: NA
clone size: NA
CDR3 length: 17
J gene: TRBJ1-6
V gene: TRBV19

CDR3 protein: CASSPISQGAGSSYNSPLHF
CDR3 DNA: TGTGCCAGCTCACCAATTTCGCAGGGGGCGGGGAGCTCCTATAATTCACCCCTCCACTTT
D gene: TRBD1
clone size: NA
CDR3 length: 20
J gene: TRBJ1-6
V gene: TRBV18

CDR3 protein: CASSPPGNTEAFF
CDR3 DNA: TGTGCCAGCTCACCTCCCGGGAACACTGAAGCTTTCTTT
D gene: NA
clone size: NA
CDR3 length: 13
J gene: TRBJ1-1
V gene: TRBV18

CDR3 protein: CASSGAGGAVDTQYF
CDR3 DNA: TGTGCCAGCAGTGGTGCGGGGGGGGCAGTAGATACGCAGTATTTT
D gene: TRBD2
clone size: NA
CDR3 length: 15
J gene: TRBJ2-3
V gene: TRBV25-1

CDR3 protein: CATRSGVPAYNEQFF
CDR3 DNA: TGTGCCACCCGTTCTGGGGTCCCAGCCTACAATGAGCAGTTCTTC
D gene: NA
clone size: NA
CDR3 length: 15
J gene: TRBJ2-1
V gene: TRBV24-1

CDR3 protein: CASSSGGTNYGYTF
CDR3 DNA: TGCGCCAGCAGCTCGGGCGGAACTAACTATGGCTACACCTTC
D gene: NA
clone size: NA
CDR3 length: 14
J gene: TRBJ1-2
V gene: TRBV5-1

CDR3 protein: CATIGKDVNTEAFF
CDR3 DNA: TGTGCCACTATCGGTAAGGACGTGAACACTGAAGCTTTCTTT
D gene: NA
clone size: NA
CDR3 length: 14
J gene: TRBJ1-1
V gene: TRBV19

CDR3 protein: CASSRQGNTEAFF
CDR3 DNA: TGTGCCAGCAGTCGACAGGGTAACACTGAAGCTTTCTTT
D gene: TRBD1
clone size: NA
CDR3 length: 13
J gene: TRBJ1-1
V gene: TRBV12-3/TRBV12-4

CDR3 protein: CAKQGGPTDTQYF
CDR3 DNA: TGTGCCAAACAGGGGGGGCCCACAGATACGCAGTATTTT
D gene: NA
clone size: NA
CDR3 length: 13
J gene: TRBJ2-3
V gene: TRBV2

CDR3 protein: CASSTQGNSPLHF
CDR3 DNA: TGTGCCAGCAGCACACAGGGTAATTCACCCCTCCACTTT
D gene: NA
clone size: NA
CDR3 length: 13
J gene: TRBJ1-6
V gene: TRBV21-1

CDR3 protein: CASSTGTGGTDTQYF
CDR3 DNA: TGTGCCAGCAGTACGGGGACAGGAGGCACAGATACGCAGTATTTT
D gene: TRBD1
clone size: medium-sized
CDR3 length: 15
J gene: TRBJ2-3
V gene: TRBV6-4

CDR3 protein: CASSPSTGAYSGANVLTF
CDR3 DNA: TGTGCCAGCAGCCCGAGCACAGGGGCTTACTCTGGGGCCAACGTCCTGACTTTC
D gene: TRBD1
clone size: NA
CDR3 length: 18
J gene: TRBJ2-6
V gene: TRBV4-2

CDR3 protein: CSAGYLGEQFF
CDR3 DNA: TGCAGTGCGGGATACTTGGGTGAGCAGTTCTTC
D gene: NA
clone size: NA
CDR3 length: 11
J gene: TRBJ2-1
V gene: TRBV20-1

CDR3 protein: CASSQESGRGEKLFF
CDR3 DNA: TGCGCCAGCAGCCAAGAGTCTGGACGAGGTGAAAAACTGTTTTTT
D gene: NA
clone size: NA
CDR3 length: 15
J gene: TRBJ1-4
V gene: TRBV4-3

CDR3 protein: CASKAPRSNQPQHF
CDR3 DNA: TGTGCGAGTAAAGCGCCTAGGAGCAATCAGCCCCAGCATTTT
D gene: NA
clone size: NA
CDR3 length: 14
J gene: TRBJ1-5
V gene: TRBV19

CDR3 protein: CAYLLAGSYNEQFF
CDR3 DNA: TGTGCCTACCTTTTAGCGGGATCTTACAATGAGCAGTTCTTC
D gene: TRBD2
clone size: NA
CDR3 length: 14
J gene: TRBJ2-1
V gene: TRBV30

CDR3 protein: CASRAGGTNEKLFF
CDR3 DNA: TGTGCCAGCCGGGCTGGGGGAACTAATGAAAAACTGTTTTTT
D gene: NA
clone size: few
CDR3 length: 14
J gene: TRBJ1-4
V gene: TRBV27

CDR3 protein: CASSLGLFAEAFF
CDR3 DNA: TGTGCCAGCAGCTTAGGACTTTTTGCTGAAGCTTTCTTT
D gene: NA
clone size: NA
CDR3 length: 13
J gene: TRBJ1-1
V gene: TRBV13

CDR3 protein: CSVRGAGVGGGYTF
CDR3 DNA: TGCAGCGTGCGAGGGGCAGGAGTGGGCGGTGGCTACACCTTC
D gene: NA
clone size: NA
CDR3 length: 14
J gene: TRBJ1-2
V gene: TRBV29-1

CDR3 protein: CASSLRDSNQPQHF
CDR3 DNA: TGTGCCAGCAGCCTAAGGGACAGCAATCAGCCCCAGCATTTT
D gene: NA
clone size: NA
CDR3 length: 14
J gene: TRBJ1-5
V gene: TRBV6-5

CDR3 protein: CASSLVQEETQYF
CDR3 DNA: TGTGCCAGCAGCTTGGTACAGGAGGAGACCCAGTACTTC
D gene: NA
clone size: NA
CDR3 length: 13
J gene: TRBJ2-5
V gene: TRBV5-4

CDR3 protein: CASSLAGAYEQYF
CDR3 DNA: TGTGCCAGCAGCTTAGCGGGGGCCTACGAGCAGTACTTC
D gene: NA
clone size: NA
CDR3 length: 13
J gene: TRBJ2-7
V gene: TRBV7-8

CDR3 protein: CASSVAGAGTSGNTIYF
CDR3 DNA: TGTGCCAGCAGCGTAGCGGGCGCAGGAACCTCTGGAAACACCATATATTTT
D gene: NA
clone size: NA
CDR3 length: 17
J gene: TRBJ1-3
V gene: TRBV9

CDR3 protein: CASSLAGGQLNNEQFF
CDR3 DNA: TGTGCCAGCAGTTTAGCGGGAGGCCAACTCAACAATGAGCAGTTCTTC
D gene: TRBD2
clone size: once
CDR3 length: 16
J gene: TRBJ2-1
V gene: TRBV6-5

CDR3 protein: CASSVKGGRAFKPYNEQFF
CDR3 DNA: TGTGCCAGTAGTGTGAAGGGCGGGAGGGCCTTTAAGCCCTACAATGAGCAGTTCTTC
D gene: TRBD2
clone size: NA
CDR3 length: 19
J gene: TRBJ2-1
V gene: TRBV19

CDR3 protein: CATSDRGQGNEQFF
CDR3 DNA: TGTGCCACCAGTGATAGGGGACAGGGAAATGAGCAGTTCTTC
D gene: TRBD1
clone size: NA
CDR3 length: 14
J gene: TRBJ2-1
V gene: TRBV24-1

CDR3 protein: CATSDPGTVNEQFF
CDR3 DNA: TGTGCCACCAGTGATCCAGGGACGGTCAATGAGCAGTTCTTC
D gene: NA
clone size: NA
CDR3 length: 14
J gene: TRBJ2-1
V gene: TRBV24-1

CDR3 protein: CASSLRQGPYNEQFF
CDR3 DNA: TGTGCCAGCAGTCTAAGACAGGGACCCTACAATGAGCAGTTCTTC
D gene: TRBD1
clone size: once
CDR3 length: 15
J gene: TRBJ2-1
V gene: TRBV27

CDR3 protein: CAISGLQAGSGTDTQYF
CDR3 DNA: TGTGCCATCAGTGGACTCCAAGCGGGATCGGGGACAGATACGCAGTATTTT
D gene: TRBD2
clone size: NA
CDR3 length: 17
J gene: TRBJ2-3
V gene: TRBV10-3